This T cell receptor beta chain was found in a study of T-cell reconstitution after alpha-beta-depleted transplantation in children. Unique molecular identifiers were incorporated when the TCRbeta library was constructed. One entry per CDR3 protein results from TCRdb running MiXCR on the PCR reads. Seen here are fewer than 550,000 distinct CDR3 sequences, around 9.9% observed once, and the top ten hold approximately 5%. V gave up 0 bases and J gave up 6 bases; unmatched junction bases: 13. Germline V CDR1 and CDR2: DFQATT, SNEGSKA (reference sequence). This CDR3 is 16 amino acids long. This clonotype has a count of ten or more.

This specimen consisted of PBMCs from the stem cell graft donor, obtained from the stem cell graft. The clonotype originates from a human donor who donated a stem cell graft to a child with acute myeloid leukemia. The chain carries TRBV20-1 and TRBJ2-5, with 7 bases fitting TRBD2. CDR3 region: CSARDPWRGNRKTQYF. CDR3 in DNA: TGCAGTGCTAGAGATCCCTGGCGGGGGAACCGAAAGACCCAGTACTTC.